The clone carrying this T cell receptor beta chain was detected ten times or more. Antigen specificity is unknown. Sampling of bone marrow took place during active disease in every patient. Trimming cost V 0 bases and J 12 bases, with 15 bases left between them. The CDR3 runs 13 residues. Looked up from germline, CDR1 is SGHRS and CDR2 is YFSETQ. This library used roughly 400 ng RNA and molecular barcoded adaptors spanning alpha/delta and beta/gamma chains. Using its own MiXCR run on the reads, TCRdb lists one record per CDR3 protein. The sample holds over 55,000 distinct CDR3 sequences, 14% seen once. The data are from a study of read filtering for tumor transcriptome and immune sequencing. On the study more broadly: After DNase treatment, RNA was made into whole-transcriptome libraries.

Notes on the study in general: In IR-seq, single-read clonotypes were around 85% of clonotypes but approximately 4% of reads.

V usage is TRBV5-1 and J usage is TRBJ2-5; D is unresolved. This receptor was taken from a donor older than 35 with multiple myeloma. Source material: a population of CD138-negative cells sorted from bone marrow. The CDR3 nucleotides read TGCGCCAGCAGCTTGGGTGAGGTAACAGAAGAGTACTTC. Amino acid sequence: CASSLGEVTEEYF.